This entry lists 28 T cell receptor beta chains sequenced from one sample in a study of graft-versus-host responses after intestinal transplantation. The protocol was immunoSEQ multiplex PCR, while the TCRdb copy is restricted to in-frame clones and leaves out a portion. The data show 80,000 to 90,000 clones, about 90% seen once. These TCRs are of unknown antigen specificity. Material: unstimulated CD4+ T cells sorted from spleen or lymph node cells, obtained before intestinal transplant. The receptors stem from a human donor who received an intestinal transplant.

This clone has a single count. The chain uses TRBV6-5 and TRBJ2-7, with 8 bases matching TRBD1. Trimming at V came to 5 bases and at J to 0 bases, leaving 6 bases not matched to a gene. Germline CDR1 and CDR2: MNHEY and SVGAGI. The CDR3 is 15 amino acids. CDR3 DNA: TGTGCCAGCAGTAACGGACAGGGATACTCCTACGAGCAGTACTTC. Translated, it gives CASSNGQGYSYEQYF.

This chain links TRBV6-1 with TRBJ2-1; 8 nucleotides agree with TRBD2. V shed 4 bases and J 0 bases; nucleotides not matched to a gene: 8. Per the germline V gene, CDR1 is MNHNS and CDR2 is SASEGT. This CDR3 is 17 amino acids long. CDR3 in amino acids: CASSATSGLPSYNEQFF. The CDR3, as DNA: TGTGCCAGCAGTGCTACTAGCGGCCTACCCTCCTACAATGAGCAGTTCTTC.

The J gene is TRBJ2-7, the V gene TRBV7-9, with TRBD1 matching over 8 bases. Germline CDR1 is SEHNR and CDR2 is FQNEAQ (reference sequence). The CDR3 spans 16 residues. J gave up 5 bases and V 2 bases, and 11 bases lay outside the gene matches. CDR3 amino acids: CASSLRPGGTSNEQYF. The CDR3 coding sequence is TGTGCCAGCAGCTTACGCCCAGGGGGCACTAGCAACGAGCAGTACTTC.

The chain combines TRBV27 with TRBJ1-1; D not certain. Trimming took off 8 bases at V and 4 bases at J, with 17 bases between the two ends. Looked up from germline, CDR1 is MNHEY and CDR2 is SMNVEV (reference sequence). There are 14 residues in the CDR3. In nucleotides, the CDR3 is TGTGCCAGCTCCCCCCGGGAAGTAGGCACTGAAGCTTTCTTT. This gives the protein CASSPREVGTEAFF.

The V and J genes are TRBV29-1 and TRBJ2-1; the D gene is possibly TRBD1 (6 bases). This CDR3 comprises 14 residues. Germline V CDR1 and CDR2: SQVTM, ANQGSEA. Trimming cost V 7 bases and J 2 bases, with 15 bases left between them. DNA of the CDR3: TGCAGCGCTCTCGGGACACCCACCTACAATGAGCAGTTCTTC. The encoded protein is CSALGTPTYNEQFF.

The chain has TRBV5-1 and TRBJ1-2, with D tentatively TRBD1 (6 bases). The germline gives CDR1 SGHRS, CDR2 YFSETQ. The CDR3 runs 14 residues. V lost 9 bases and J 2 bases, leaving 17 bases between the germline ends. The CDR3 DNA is TGCGCCACCTCACCTGGGGGCTGGAACTATGGCTACACCTTC. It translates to CATSPGGWNYGYTF.

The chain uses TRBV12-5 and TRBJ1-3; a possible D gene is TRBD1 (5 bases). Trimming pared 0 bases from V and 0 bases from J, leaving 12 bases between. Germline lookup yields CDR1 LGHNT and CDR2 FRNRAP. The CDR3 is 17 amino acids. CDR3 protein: CASGLVGGGGSGNTIYF. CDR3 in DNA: TGTGCTAGTGGTTTGGTGGGGGGGGGAGGCTCTGGAAACACCATATATTTT.

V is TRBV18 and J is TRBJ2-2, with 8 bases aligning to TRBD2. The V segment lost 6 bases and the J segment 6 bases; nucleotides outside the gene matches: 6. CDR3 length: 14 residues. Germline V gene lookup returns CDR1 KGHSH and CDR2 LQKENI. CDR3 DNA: TGTGCCAGCTCCGGACTAGCTTCTGCCGGGGAGCTGTTTTTT. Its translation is CASSGLASAGELFF. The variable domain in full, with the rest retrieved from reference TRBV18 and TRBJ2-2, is NAGVMQNPRHLVRRRGQEARLRCSPMKGHSHVYWYRQLPEEGLKFMVYLQKENIIDESGMPKERFSAEFPKEGPSILRIQQVVRGDSAAYFCASSGLASAGELFFGEGSRLTVL.

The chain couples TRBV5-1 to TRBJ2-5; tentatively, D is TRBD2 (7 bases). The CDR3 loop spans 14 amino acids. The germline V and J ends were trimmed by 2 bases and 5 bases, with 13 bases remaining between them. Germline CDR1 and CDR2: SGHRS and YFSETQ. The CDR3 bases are TGCGCCAGCAGCTTCGGGGGGCCGCGCGAGACCCAGTACTTC. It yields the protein CASSFGGPRETQYF.

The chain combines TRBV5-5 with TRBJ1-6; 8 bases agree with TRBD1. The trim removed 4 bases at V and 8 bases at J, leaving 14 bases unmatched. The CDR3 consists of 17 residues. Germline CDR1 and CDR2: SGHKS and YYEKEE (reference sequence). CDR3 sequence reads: CASSDKRQTGAHSPLHF. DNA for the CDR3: TGTGCCAGCAGCGACAAAAGACAGACAGGGGCCCATTCACCCCTCCACTTT. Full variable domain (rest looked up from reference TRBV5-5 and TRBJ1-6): DAGVTQSPTHLIKTRGQQVTLRCSPISGHKSVSWYQQVLGQGPQFIFQYYEKEERGRGNFPDRFSARQFPNYSSELNVNALLLGDSALYLCASSDKRQTGAHSPLHFGNGTRLTVT.

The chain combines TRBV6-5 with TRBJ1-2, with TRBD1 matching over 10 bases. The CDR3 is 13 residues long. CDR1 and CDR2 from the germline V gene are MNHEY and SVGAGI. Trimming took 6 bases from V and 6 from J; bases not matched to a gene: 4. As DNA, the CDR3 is TGTGCCAGCAGGCCCGGGACAGGGGATGGCTACACCTTC. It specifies CASRPGTGDGYTF.

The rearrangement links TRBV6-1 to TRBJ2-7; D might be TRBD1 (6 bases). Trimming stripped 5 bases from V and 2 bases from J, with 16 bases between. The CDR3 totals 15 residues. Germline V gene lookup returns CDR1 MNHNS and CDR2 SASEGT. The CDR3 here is CASSPQGSGAYEQYF. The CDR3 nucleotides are TGTGCCAGCAGTCCACAGGGAAGTGGGGCCTACGAGCAGTACTTC.

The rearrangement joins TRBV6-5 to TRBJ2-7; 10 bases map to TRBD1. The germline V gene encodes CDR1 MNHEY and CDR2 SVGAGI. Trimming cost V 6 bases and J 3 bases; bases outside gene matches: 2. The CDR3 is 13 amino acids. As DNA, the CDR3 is TGTGCCAGCAGGGGGACAGGGGTCTACGAGCAGTACTTC. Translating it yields CASRGTGVYEQYF.

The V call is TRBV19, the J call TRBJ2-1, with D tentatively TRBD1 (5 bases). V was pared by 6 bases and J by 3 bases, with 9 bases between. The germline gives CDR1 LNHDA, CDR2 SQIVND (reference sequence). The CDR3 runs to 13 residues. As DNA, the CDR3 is TGTGCCAGTAGGCCAGACAGCTACAATGAGCAGTTCTTC. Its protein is CASRPDSYNEQFF.

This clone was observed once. Written as DNA, the CDR3 is TGTGCCATCGGCCAATGGGACAAGGATCAGCCCCAGCATTTT. Translating gives CAIGQWDKDQPQHF. This chain uses TRBV10-3 with TRBJ1-5; the D gene is possibly TRBD1 (6 bases). V dropped 8 bases and J dropped 5 bases, with 16 bases sitting between them. Germline V gives CDR1 ENHRY, CDR2 SYGVKD. The CDR3 is 14 residues long.

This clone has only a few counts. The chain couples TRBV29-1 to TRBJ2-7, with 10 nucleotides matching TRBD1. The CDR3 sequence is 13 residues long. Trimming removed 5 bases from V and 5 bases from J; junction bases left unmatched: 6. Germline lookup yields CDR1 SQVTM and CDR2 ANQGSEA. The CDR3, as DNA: TGCAGCGTTTACGGACAGGGGGGTAACGAGCAGTACTTC. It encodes CSVYGQGGNEQYF.

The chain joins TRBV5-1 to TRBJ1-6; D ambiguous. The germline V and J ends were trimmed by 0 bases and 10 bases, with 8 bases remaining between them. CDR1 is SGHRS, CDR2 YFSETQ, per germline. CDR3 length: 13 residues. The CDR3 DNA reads TGCGCCAGCAGCTTGGAACTAGGGTCACCCCTCCACTTT. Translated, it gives CASSLELGSPLHF.

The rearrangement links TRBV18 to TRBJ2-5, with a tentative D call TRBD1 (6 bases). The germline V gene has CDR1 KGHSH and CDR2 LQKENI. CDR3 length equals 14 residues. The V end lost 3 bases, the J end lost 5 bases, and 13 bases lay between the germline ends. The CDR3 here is CASSPLGASETQYF. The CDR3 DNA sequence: TGTGCCAGCTCACCTTTGGGGGCCTCGGAGACCCAGTACTTC.

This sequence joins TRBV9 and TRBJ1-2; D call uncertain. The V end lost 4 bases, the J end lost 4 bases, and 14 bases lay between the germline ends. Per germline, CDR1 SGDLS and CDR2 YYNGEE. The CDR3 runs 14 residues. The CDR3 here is CASSPIGGSYGYTF. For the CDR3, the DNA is TGTGCCAGCAGCCCGATCGGTGGGAGCTATGGCTACACCTTC.

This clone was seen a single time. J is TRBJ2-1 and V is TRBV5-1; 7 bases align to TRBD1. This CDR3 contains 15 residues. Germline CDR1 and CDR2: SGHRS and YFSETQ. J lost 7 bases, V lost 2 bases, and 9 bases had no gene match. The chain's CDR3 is CASSFGSTRGNEQFF. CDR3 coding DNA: TGCGCCAGCAGCTTTGGCAGCACCAGGGGGAATGAGCAGTTCTTC.

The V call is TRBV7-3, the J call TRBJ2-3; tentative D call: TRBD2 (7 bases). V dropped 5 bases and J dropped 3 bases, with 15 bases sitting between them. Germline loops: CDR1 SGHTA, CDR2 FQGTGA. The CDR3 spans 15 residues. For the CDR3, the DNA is TGTGCCAGCAGCCCCACGGGGGGCGTTACAGATACGCAGTATTTT. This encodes CASSPTGGVTDTQYF. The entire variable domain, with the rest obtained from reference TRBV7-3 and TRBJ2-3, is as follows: GAGVSQTPSNKVTEKGKYVELRCDPISGHTALYWYRQSLGQGPEFLIYFQGTGAADDSGLPNDRFFAVRPEGSVSTLKIQRTERGDSAVYLCASSPTGGVTDTQYFGPGTRLTVL.

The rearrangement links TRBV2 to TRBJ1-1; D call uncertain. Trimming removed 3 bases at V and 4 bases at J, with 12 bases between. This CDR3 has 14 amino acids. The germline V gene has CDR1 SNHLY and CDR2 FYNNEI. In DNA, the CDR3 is TGTGCCAGCAGTGATTTATGGCAGATCACTGAAGCTTTCTTT. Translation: CASSDLWQITEAFF.

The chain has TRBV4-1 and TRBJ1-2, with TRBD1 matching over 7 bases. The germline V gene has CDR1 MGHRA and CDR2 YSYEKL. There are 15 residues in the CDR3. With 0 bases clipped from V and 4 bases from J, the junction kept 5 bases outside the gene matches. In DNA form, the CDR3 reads TGCGCCAGCAGCCAAGATGGTCAGGGGGTCTATGGCTACACCTTC. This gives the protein CASSQDGQGVYGYTF.

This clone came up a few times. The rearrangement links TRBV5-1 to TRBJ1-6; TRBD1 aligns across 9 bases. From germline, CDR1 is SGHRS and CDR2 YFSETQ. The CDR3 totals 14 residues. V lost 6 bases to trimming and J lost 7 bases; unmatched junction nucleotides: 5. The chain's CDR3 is CASTGTGTNSPLHF. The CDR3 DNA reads TGCGCCAGCACGGGGACAGGGACCAATTCACCCCTCCACTTT.

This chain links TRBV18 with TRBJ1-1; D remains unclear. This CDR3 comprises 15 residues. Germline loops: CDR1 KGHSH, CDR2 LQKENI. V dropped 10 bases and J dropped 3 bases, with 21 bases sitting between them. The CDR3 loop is CATEPALGQDTEAFF. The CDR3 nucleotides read TGTGCCACCGAACCTGCCCTTGGGCAGGACACTGAAGCTTTCTTT.

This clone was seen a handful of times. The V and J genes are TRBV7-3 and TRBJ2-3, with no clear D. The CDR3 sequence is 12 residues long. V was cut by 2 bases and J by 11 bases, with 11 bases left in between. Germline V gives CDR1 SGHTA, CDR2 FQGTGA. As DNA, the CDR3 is TGTGCCAGCAGCTTACCCGGCGGAAAGCAGTATTTT. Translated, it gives CASSLPGGKQYF.

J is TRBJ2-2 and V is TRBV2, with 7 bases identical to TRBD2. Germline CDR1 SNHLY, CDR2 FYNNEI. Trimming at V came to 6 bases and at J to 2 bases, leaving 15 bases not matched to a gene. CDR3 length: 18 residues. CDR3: CASRLSGLVGSNTGELFF. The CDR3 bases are TGTGCCAGCAGGCTATCCGGACTAGTGGGGTCAAACACCGGGGAGCTGTTTTTT. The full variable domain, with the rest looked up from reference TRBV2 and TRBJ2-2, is EPEVTQTPSHQVTQMGQEVILRCVPISNHLYFYWYRQILGQKVEFLVSFYNNEISEKSEIFDDQFSVERPDGSNFTLKIRSTKLEDSAMYFCASRLSGLVGSNTGELFFGEGSRLTVL.

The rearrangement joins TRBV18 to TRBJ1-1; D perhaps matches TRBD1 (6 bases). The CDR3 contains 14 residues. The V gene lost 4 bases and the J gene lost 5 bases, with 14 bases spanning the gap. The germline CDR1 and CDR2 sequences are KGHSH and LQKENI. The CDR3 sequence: CASSQLGGGTEAFF. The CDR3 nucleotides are TGTGCCAGCTCACAACTAGGGGGGGGAACTGAAGCTTTCTTT.